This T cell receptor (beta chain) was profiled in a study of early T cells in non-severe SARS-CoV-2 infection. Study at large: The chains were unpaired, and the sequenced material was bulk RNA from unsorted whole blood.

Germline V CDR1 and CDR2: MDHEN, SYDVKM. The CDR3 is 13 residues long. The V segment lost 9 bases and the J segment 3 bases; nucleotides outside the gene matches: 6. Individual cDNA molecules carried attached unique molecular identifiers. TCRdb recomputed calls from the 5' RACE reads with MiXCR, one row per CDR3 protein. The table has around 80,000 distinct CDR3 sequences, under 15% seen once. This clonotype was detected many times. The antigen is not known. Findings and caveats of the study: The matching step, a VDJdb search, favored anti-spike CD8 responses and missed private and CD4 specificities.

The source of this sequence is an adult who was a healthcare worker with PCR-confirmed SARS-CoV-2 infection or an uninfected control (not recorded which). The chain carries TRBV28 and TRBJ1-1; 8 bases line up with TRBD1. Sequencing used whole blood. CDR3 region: CASTTGVDTEAFF. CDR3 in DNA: TGTGCCAGTACGACAGGGGTTGACACTGAAGCTTTCTTT. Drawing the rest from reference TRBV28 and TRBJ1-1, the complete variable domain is DVKVTQSSRYLVKRTGEKVFLECVQDMDHENMFWYRQDPGLGLRLIYFSYDVKMKEKGDIPEGYSVSREKKERFSLILESASTNQTSMYLCASTTGVDTEAFFGQGTRLTVV.